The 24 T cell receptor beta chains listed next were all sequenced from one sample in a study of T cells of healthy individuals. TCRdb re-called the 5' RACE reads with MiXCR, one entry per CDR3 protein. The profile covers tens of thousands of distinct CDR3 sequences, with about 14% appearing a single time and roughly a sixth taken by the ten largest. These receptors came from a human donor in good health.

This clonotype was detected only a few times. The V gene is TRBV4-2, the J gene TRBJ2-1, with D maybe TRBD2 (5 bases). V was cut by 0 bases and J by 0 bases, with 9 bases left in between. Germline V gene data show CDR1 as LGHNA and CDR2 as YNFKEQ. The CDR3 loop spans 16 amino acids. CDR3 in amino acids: CASSQETGSSYNEQFF. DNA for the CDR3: TGTGCCAGCAGCCAAGAAACTGGGAGCTCCTACAATGAGCAGTTCTTC.

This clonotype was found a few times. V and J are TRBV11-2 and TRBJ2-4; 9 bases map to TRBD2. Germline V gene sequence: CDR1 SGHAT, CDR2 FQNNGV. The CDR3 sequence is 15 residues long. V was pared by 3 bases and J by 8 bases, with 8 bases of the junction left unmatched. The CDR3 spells CASSFHSGSADIQYF. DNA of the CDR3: TGTGCCAGCAGCTTTCATAGCGGGAGTGCCGACATTCAGTACTTC.

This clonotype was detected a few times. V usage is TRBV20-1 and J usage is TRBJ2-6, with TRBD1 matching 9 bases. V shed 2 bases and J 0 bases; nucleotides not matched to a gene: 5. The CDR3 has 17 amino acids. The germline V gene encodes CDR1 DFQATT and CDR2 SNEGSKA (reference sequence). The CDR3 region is CSARSWDRASGANVLTF. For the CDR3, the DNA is TGCAGTGCTAGAAGCTGGGACAGGGCCTCTGGGGCCAACGTCCTGACTTTC.

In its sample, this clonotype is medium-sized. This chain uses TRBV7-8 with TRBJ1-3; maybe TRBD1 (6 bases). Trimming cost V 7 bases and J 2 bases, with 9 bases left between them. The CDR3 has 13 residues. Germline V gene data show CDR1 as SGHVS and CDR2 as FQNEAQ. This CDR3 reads CASTTGTGNTIYF. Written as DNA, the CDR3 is TGTGCCAGCACCACAGGGACTGGAAACACCATATATTTT.

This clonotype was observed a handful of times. CDR3 sequence (DNA): TGTGCCAGCAGTCCGGACATTGGGGCCCTCAATCAGCCCCAGCATTTT. Its protein is CASSPDIGALNQPQHF. This sequence joins TRBV6-1 and TRBJ1-5; tentative D call: TRBD1 (5 bases). V gave up 5 bases and J gave up 3 bases, with 17 bases separating them. CDR1 is MNHNS, CDR2 SASEGT, per germline. The CDR3 is 16 amino acids.

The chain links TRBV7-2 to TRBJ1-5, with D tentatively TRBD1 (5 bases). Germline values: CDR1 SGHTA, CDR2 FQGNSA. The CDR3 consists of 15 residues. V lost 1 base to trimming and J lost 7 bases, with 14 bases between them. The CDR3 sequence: CASSLVGGGKQPQHF. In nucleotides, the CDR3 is TGTGCCAGCAGCTTAGTCGGCGGGGGGAAGCAGCCCCAGCATTTT. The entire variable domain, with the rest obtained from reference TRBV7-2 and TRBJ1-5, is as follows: GAGVSQSPSNKVTEKGKDVELRCDPISGHTALYWYRQSLGQGLEFLIYFQGNSAPDKSGLPSDRFSAERTGGSVSTLTIQRTQQEDSAVYLCASSLVGGGKQPQHFGDGTRLSIL.

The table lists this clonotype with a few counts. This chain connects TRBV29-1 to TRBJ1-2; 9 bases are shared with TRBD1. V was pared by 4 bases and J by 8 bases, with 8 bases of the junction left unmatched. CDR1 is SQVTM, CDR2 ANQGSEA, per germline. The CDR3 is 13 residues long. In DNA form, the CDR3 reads TGCAGCGTTGGTGGGACAGGGTATCGAGGCTACACCTTC. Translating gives CSVGGTGYRGYTF.

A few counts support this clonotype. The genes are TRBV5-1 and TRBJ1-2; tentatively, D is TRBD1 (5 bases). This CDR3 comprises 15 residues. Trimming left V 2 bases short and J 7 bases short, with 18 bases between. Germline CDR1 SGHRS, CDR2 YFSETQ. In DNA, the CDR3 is TGCGCCAGCAGCTTTTCGGGGGAGGAAGTCGGTGGCTACACCTTC. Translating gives CASSFSGEEVGGYTF.

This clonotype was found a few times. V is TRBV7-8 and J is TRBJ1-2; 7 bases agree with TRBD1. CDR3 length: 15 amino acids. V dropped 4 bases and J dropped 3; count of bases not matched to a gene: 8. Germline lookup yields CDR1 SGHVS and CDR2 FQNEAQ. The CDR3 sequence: CASSSRDSLYYGYTF. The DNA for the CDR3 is TGTGCCAGCAGCTCCCGGGACAGCTTATACTATGGCTACACCTTC.

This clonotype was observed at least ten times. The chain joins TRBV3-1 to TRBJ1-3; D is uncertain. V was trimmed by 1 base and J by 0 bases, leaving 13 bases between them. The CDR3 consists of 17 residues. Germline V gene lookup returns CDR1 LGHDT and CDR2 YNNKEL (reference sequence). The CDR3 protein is CASSQGSSGNSGNTIYF. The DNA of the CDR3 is TGTGCCAGCAGCCAAGGGTCTAGCGGTAACTCTGGAAACACCATATATTTT.

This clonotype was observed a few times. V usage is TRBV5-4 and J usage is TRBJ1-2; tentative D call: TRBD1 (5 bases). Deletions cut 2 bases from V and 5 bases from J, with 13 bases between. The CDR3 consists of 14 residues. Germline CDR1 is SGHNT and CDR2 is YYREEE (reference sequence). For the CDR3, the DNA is TGTGCCAGCAGCTTAACAGGCAAGGTTTATGGCTACACCTTC. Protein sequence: CASSLTGKVYGYTF.

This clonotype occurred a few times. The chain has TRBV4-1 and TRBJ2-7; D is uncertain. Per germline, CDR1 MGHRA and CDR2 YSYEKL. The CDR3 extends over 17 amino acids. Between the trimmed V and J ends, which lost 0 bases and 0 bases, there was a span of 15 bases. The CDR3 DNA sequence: TGCGCCAGCAGCCAAGATCGTGGCTCCTCAAGCTCCTACGAGCAGTACTTC. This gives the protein CASSQDRGSSSSYEQYF.

The CDR3 region has the DNA TGTGCCAGCAGCGGGGGGTATCAAGAGACCCAGTACTTC. This translates into CASSGGYQETQYF. The J gene is TRBJ2-5, the V gene TRBV7-8; weak D call: TRBD2 (6 bases). The CDR3 length is 13 residues. Per germline, CDR1 SGHVS and CDR2 FQNEAQ. Trimming pared 5 bases from V and 2 bases from J, leaving 9 bases between.

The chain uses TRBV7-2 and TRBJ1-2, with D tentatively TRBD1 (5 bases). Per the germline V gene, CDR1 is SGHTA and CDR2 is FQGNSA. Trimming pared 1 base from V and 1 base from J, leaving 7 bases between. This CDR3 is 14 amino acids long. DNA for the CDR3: TGTGCCAGCAGCTTAGGGGGGTTTAACTATGGCTACACCTTC. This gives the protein CASSLGGFNYGYTF.

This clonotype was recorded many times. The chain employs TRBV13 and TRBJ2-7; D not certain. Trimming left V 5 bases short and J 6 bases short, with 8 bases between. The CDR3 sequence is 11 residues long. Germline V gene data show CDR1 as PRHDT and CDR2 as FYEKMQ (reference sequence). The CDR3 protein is CASSRQSEQYF. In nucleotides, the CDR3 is TGTGCCAGCAGCCGTCAGTCCGAGCAGTACTTC.

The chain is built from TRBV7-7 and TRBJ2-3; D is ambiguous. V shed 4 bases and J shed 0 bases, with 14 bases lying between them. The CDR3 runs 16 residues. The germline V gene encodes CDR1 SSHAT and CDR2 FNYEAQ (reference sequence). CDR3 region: CASSSRLGPSTDTQYF. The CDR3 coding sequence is TGTGCCAGCAGCTCCCGTTTAGGGCCTAGCACAGATACGCAGTATTTT.

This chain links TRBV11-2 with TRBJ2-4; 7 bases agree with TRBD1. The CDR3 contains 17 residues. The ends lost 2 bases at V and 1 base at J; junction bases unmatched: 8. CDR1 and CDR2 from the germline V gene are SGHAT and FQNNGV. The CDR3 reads CASSLSRQGRAKNIQYF. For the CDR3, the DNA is TGTGCCAGCAGCTTATCACGACAGGGACGGGCCAAAAACATTCAGTACTTC.

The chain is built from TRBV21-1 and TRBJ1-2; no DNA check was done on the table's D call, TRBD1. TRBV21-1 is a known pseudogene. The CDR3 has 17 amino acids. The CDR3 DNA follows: TGTGCCAGCAGCAAAGGGGACAGCCCCGACTCACTCTATGGCTACACCTTC. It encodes CASSKGDSPDSLYGYTF.

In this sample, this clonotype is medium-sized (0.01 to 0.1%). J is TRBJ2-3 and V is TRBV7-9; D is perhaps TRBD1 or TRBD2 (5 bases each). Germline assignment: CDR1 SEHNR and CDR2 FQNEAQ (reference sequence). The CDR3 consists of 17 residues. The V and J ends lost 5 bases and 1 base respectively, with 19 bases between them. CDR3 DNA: TGTGCCAGCAGCCCACCCCGGGACCCAAGGGGCACAGATACGCAGTATTTT. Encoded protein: CASSPPRDPRGTDTQYF.

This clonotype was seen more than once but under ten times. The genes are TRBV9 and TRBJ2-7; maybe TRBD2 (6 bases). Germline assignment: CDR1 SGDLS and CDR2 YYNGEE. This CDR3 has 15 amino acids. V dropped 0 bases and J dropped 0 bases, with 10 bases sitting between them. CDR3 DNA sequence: TGTGCCAGCAGCGTAGGTAGCGGTAGCTCCTACGAGCAGTACTTC. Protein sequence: CASSVGSGSSYEQYF.

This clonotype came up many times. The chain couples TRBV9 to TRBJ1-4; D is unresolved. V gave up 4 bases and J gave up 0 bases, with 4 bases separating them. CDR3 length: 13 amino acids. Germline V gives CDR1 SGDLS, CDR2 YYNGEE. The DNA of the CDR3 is TGTGCCAGCAGCCTGGCAACTAATGAAAAACTGTTTTTT. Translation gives CASSLATNEKLFF.

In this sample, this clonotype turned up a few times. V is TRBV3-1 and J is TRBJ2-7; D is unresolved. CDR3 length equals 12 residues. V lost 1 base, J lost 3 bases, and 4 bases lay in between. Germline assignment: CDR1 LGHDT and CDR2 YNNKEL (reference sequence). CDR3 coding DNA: TGTGCCAGCAGCCAAGTTAACTACGAGCAGTACTTC. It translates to CASSQVNYEQYF.

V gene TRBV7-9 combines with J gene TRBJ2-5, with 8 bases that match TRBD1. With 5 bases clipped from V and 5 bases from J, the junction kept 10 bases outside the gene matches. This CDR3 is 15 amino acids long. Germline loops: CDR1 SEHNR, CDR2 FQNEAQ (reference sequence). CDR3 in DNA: TGTGCCAGCAGCCCGCGGACAGGGCAAGGCGAGACCCAGTACTTC. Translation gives CASSPRTGQGETQYF.

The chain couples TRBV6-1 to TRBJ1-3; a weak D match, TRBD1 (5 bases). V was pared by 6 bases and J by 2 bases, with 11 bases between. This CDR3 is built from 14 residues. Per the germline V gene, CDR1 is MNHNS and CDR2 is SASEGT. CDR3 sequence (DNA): TGTGCCAGCAGGCCCCAGGGTCCTGGAAACACCATATATTTT. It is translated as CASRPQGPGNTIYF.